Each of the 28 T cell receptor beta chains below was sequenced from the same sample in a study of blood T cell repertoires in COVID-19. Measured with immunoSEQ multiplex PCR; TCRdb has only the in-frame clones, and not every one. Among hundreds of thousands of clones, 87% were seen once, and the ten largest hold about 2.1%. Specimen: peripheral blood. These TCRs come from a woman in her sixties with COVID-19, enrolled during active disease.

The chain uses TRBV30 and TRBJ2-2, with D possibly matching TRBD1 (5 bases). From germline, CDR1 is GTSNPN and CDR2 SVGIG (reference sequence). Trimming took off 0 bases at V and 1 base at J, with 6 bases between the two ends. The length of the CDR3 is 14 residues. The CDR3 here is CAWSVQVNTGELFF. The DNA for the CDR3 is TGTGCCTGGAGTGTACAGGTGAACACCGGGGAGCTGTTTTTT.

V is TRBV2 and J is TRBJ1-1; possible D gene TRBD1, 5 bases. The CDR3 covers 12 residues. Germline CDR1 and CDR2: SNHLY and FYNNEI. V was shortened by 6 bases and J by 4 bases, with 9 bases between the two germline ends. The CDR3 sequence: CASRGRVTEAFF. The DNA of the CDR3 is TGTGCCAGCAGGGGGCGCGTCACTGAAGCTTTCTTT.

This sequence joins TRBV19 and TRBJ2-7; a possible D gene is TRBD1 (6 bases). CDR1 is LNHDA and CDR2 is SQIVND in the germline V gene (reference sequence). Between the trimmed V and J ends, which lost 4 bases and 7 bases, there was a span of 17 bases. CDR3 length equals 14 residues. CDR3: CASSTRTAVLEQYF. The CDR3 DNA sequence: TGTGCCAGTAGTACGCGGACAGCGGTCCTTGAGCAGTACTTC.

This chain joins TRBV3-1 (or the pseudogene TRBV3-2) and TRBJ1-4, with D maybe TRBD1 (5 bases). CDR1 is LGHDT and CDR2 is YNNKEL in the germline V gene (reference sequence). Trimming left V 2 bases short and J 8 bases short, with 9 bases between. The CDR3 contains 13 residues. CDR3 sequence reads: CASSQRGGEKLFF. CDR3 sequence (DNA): TGTGCCAGCAGCCAACGGGGGGGGGAAAAACTGTTTTTT.

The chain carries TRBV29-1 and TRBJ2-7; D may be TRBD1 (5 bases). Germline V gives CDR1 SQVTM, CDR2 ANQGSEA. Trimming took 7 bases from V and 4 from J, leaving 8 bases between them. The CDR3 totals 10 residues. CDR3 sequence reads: CSARDYEQYF. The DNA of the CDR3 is TGCAGCGCCAGGGATTACGAGCAGTACTTC.

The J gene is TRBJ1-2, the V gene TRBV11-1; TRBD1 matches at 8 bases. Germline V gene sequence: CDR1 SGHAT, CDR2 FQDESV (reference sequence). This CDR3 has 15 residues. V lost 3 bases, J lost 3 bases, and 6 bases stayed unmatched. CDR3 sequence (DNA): TGTGCCAGCAGCTTCGGACAGGGAACGTACTATGGCTACACCTTC. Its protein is CASSFGQGTYYGYTF.

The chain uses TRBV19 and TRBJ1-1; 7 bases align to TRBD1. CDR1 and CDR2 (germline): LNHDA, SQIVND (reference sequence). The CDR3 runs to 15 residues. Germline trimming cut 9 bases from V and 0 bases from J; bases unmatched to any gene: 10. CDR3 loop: CASIRDRGMNTEAFF. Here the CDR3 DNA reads TGTGCCAGCATTCGGGACAGAGGTATGAACACTGAAGCTTTCTTT. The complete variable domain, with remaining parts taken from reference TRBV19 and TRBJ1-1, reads DGGITQSPKYLFRKEGQNVTLSCEQNLNHDAMYWYRQDPGQGLRLIYYSQIVNDFQKGDIAEGYSVSREKKESFPLTVTSAQKNPTAFYLCASIRDRGMNTEAFFGQGTRLTVV.

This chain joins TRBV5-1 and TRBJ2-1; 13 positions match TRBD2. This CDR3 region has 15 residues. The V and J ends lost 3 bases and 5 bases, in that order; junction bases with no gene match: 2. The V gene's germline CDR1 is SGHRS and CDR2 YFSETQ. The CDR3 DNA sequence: TGCGCCAGCAGCTACGGGACTAGCGGGAACAATGAGCAGTTCTTC. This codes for CASSYGTSGNNEQFF.

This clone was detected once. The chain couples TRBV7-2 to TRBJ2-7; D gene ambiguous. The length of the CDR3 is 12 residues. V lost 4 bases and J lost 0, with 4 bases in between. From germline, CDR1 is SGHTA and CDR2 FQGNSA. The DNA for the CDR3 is TGTGCCAGCAGCTCCAGCTCCTACGAGCAGTACTTC. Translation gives CASSSSSYEQYF. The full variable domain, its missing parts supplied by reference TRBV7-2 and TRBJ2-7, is GAGVSQSPSNKVTEKGKDVELRCDPISGHTALYWYRQSLGQGLEFLIYFQGNSAPDKSGLPSDRFSAERTGGSVSTLTIQRTQQEDSAVYLCASSSSSYEQYFGPGTRLTVT.

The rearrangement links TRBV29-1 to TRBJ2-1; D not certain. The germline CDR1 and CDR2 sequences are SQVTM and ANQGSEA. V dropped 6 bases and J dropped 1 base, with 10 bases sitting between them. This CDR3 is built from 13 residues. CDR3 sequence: CSVPRGSYNEQFF. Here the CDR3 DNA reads TGCAGCGTACCCCGAGGATCCTACAATGAGCAGTTCTTC.

The CDR3 protein is CASSPATGTYEQYF. CDR3 nucleotide sequence: TGTGCCAGCAGTCCCGCGACAGGTACCTACGAGCAGTACTTC. The V call is TRBV28, the J call TRBJ2-7; a weak D match, TRBD1 (6 bases). Germline values: CDR1 MDHEN, CDR2 SYDVKM. The length of the CDR3 is 14 residues. The germline V and J ends were trimmed by 5 bases and 2 bases, with 13 bases remaining between them. Filled out from reference TRBV28 and TRBJ2-7, the complete variable domain reads DVKVTQSSRYLVKRTGEKVFLECVQDMDHENMFWYRQDPGLGLRLIYFSYDVKMKEKGDIPEGYSVSREKKERFSLILESASTNQTSMYLCASSPATGTYEQYFGPGTRLTVT.

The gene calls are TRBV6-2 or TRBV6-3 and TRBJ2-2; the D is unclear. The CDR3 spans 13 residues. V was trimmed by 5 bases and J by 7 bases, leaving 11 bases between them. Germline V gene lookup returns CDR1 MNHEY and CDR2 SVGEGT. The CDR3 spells CASSTRLFGELFF. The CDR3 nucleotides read TGTGCCAGCAGTACCAGACTGTTCGGGGAGCTGTTTTTT.

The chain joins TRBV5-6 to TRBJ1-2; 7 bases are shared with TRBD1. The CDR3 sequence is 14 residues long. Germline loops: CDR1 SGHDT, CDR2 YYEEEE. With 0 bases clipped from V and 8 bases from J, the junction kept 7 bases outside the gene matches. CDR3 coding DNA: TGTGCCAGCAGCTTGGCGCCAGGGGGGAGCGGCTACACCTTC. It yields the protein CASSLAPGGSGYTF.

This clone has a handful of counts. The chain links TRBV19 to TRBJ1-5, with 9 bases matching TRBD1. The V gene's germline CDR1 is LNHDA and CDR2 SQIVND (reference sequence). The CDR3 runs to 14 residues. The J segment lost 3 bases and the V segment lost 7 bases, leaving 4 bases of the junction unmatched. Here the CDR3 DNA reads TGTGCCAGTACTACAGGGGGCTTCAATCAGCCCCAGCATTTT. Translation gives CASTTGGFNQPQHF.

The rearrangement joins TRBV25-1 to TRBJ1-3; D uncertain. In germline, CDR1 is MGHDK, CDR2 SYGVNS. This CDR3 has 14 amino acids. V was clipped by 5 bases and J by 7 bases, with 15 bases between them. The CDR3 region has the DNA TGTGCCAGCAGTTCACCCCCACCCCGGAACACCATATATTTT. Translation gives CASSSPPPRNTIYF. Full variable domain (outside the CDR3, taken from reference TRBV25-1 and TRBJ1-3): EADIYQTPRYLVIGTGKKITLECSQTMGHDKMYWYQQDPGMELHLIHYSYGVNSTEKGDLSSESTVSRIRTEHFPLTLESARPSHTSQYLCASSSPPPRNTIYFGEGSWLTVV.

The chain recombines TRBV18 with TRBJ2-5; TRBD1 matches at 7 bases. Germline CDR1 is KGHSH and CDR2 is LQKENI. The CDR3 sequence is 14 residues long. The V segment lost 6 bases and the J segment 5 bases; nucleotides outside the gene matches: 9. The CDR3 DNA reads TGTGCCAGCTCTCTAGGACAGGTCGGCGAGACCCAGTACTTC. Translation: CASSLGQVGETQYF.

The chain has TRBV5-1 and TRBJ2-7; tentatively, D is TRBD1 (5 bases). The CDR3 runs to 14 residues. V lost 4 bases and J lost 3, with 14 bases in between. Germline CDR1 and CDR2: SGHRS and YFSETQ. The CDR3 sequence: CASSRVGVDYEQYF. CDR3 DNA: TGCGCCAGCAGCCGGGTAGGGGTTGACTACGAGCAGTACTTC. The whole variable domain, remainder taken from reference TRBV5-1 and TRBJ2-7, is KAGVTQTPRYLIKTRGQQVTLSCSPISGHRSVSWYQQTPGQGLQFLFEYFSETQRNKGNFPGRFSGRQFSNSRSEMNVSTLELGDSALYLCASSRVGVDYEQYFGPGTRLTVT.

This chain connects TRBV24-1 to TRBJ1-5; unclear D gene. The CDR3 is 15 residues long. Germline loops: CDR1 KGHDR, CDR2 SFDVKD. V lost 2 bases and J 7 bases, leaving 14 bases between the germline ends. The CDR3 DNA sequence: TGTGCCACCAGTGATTCGTCGACGGCGGGACAGCCCCAGCATTTT. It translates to CATSDSSTAGQPQHF.

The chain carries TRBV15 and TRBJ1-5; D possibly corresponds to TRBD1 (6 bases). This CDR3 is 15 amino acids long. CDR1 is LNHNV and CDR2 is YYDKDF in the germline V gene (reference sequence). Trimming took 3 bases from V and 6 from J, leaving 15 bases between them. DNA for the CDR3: TGTGCCACCAGCAGGCGTACAGGGTATTCTCAGCCCCAGCATTTT. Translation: CATSRRTGYSQPQHF.

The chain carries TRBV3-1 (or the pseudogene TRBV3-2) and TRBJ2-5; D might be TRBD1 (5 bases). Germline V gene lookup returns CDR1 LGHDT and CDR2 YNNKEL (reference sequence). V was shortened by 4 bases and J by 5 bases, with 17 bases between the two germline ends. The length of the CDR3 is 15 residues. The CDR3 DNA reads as TGTGCCAGCAGCCTCAGGGCCCGTGTGGGGGAGACCCAGTACTTC. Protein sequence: CASSLRARVGETQYF.

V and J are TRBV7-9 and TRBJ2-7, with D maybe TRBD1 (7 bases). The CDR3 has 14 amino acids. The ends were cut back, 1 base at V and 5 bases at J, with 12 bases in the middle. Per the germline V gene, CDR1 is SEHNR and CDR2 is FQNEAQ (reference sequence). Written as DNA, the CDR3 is TGTGCCAGCAGCTTAGGCAGGGGGGTAGACGAGCAGTACTTC. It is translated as CASSLGRGVDEQYF.

CDR3 in amino acids: CASSLVFGNQPQHF. The DNA for the CDR3 is TGTGCCAGCAGCTTGGTTTTCGGCAATCAGCCCCAGCATTTT. J is TRBJ1-5 and V is TRBV5-5; D call uncertain. V lost 0 bases and J 2 bases, leaving 6 bases between the germline ends. The V gene's germline CDR1 is SGHKS and CDR2 YYEKEE (reference sequence). The CDR3 is made up of 14 amino acids.

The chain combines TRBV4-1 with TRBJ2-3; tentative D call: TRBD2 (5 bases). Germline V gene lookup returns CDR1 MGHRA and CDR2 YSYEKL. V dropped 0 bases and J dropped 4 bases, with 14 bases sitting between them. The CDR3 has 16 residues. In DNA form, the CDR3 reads TGCGCCAGCAGCCAAGAGGGGAGCGAGGGCTCAGATACGCAGTATTTT. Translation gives CASSQEGSEGSDTQYF.

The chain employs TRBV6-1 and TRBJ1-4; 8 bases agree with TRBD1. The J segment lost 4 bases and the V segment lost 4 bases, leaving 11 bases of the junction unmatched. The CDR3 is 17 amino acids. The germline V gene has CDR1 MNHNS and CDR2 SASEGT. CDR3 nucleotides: TGTGCCAGCAGTGCCCGACATGGACAGGGTGTTAATGAAAAACTGTTTTTT. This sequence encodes CASSARHGQGVNEKLFF.

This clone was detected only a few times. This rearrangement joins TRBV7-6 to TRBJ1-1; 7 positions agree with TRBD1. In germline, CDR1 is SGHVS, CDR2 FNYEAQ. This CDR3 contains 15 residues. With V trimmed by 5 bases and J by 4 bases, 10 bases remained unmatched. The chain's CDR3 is CASSQLGQGVTEAFF. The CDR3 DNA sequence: TGTGCCAGCAGCCAACTCGGGCAGGGGGTCACTGAAGCTTTCTTT.

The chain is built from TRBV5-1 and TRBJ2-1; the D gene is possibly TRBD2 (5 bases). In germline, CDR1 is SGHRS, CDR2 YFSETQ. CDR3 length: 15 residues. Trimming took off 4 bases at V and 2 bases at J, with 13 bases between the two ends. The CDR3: CASSLLGETYNEQFF. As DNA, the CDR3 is TGCGCCAGCAGCCTCCTCGGGGAGACCTACAATGAGCAGTTCTTC.

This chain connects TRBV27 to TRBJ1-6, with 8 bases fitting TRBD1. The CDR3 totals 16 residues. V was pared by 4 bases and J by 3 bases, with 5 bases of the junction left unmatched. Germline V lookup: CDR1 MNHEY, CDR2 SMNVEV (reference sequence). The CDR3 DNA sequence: TGTGCCAGCAGTTCGACAGGGGATTTCTATAATTCACCCCTCCACTTT. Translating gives CASSSTGDFYNSPLHF.

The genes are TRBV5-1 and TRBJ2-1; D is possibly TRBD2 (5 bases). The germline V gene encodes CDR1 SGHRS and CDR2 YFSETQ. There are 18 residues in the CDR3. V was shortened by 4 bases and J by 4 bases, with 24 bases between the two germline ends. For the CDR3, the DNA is TGCGCCAGCAGCAGTGCGAGTAGCGCACGACTATTGTACAATGAGCAGTTCTTC. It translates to CASSSASSARLLYNEQFF.